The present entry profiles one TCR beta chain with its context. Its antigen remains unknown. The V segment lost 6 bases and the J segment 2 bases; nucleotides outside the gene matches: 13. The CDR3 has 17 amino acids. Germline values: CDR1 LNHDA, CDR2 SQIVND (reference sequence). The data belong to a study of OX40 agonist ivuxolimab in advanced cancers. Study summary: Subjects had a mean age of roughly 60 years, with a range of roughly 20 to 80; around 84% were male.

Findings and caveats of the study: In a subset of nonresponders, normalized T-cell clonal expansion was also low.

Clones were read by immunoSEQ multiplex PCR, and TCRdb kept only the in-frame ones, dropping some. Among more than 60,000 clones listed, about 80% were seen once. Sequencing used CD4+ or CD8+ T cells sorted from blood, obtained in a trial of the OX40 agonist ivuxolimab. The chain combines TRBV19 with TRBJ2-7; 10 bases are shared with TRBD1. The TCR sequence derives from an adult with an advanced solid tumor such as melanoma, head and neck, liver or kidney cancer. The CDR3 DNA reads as TGTGCCAGTAGGACACGCCCCGGGGGACAGGGGACCTACGAGCAGTACTTC. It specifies CASRTRPGGQGTYEQYF.